The entry below gives a single T cell receptor (beta chain) sequence along with its context. The antigen this receptor binds is unknown. No much larger clone exists at a distance of one base, and base qualities are not known. For TCRbeta CDR3 sequencing, genomic DNA was extracted from sorted cells using the QIAGEN DNeasy Blood and Tissue Kit. Through immunoSEQ, high-throughput TCRbeta CDR3 sequencing was done commercially, including PCR amplification with internal controls and bias correction. The published analysis was carried out like this. A unique productive TCRbeta sequence was defined by the CDR3 nucleotide sequence when primers matched, and otherwise by the CDR3 amino acid sequence together with the Vbeta and Jbeta genes. A sequence counted as donor-reactive if, in CFSE-low cells, the sequence had a frequency of at least 0.01% and was expanded at least 5-fold compared with unstimulated cells. Jensen-Shannon divergence, calculated on the top 100 TCRbeta sequences ranked by frequency, was used to quantify repertoire divergence. For samples with multiple sequencing runs, sorting error was corrected separately for each run before the runs were pooled. In TCRdb, the immuneACCESS table is reduced to in-frame sequences with V and J assigned. These tables do not hold every clone; where another copy was compared, an unresolved V gene accounts for under half, and the others remain unexplained. V, J and clone size derive from that table, while D and trimming were established from the DNA sequence. The sample table holds tens of thousands of clones, of which roughly 96% were seen once. The top ten clones comprise 0.3% to 0.4% of the sample.

According to the germline V gene, CDR1 reads SGHAT and CDR2 reads FQNNGV. The germline V and J ends show losses of 1 base and 2 bases respectively, and no gene match explains 5 bases of the junction. From the cysteine up to the phenylalanine, the CDR3 has a length of 16 residues. The entry retains the CDR3 DNA only, 48 bases that are in frame from base 1. The data belong to a study of Tregs in tolerant kidney transplant recipients (dated by TCRdb to about 2019). Background for the entire study: Other Treg samples came from an approximately 3-day mixed lymphocyte reaction with belatacept, some followed by an approximately five-day donor restimulation, before sorting recipient CD4+CD25+CD127- cells. Antibodies distinguished recipient from donor cells when sorting primary belatacept mixed lymphocyte reaction cultures. The study used TCRbeta sequencing to identify donor-specific regulatory T cells before combined kidney and bone marrow transplantation, then tracked those cells after transplant. In 3 healthy controls, several methods of expanding Tregs specific for an allogeneic donor were compared by TCRbeta repertoire sequencing. Results and caveats for the whole study, not just this receptor: Biological reproducibility was not directly assessed, although technical replication error appeared to be minimal. Expanding Tregs with activated donor B cells appeared to identify the most biologically relevant and donor-specific TCRbeta repertoire. Because the study included only a small number of patients, the results must be confirmed in larger populations and under other immunosuppression protocols.

Healthy control blood came either as purchased buffy coats or from healthy volunteers. Healthy control blood was processed to PBMCs by Ficoll density gradient and cryopreserved, and patient PBMCs were collected before and after transplant. Sequenced: Tregs from blood cultured with allogeneic cells. This sequence uses TRBV11-2 and TRBJ1-5; 7 bases in between match TRBD1. This clonotype was sampled from a human donor in good health. The DNA reads as follows: TGTGCCAGCAGCTTAGGTCAGGGGGTAGGCAATCAGCCCCAGCATTTT. It codes for CASSLGQGVGNQPQHF.